The TCR beta chain described here comes from a study of blood T cell repertoires in COVID-19. Turning to the study itself: Material from acute and convalescent COVID-19 was sourced from the United States, Italy and Spain. T cells, B-cell-depleted T cells, or PBMCs provided the cDNA or gDNA that served as material.

Using immunoSEQ multiplex PCR, the repertoire was profiled, and TCRdb retains in-frame clones only, with some absent. The sample contains about 130,000 clones, 75% to 90% of which appear only once. Seattle participants joined during active infection and were tracked over time. Sequencing was carried out using peripheral blood. The receptor's source is a woman aged 80 or over with COVID-19, enrolled during active disease.

CDR3 region: CASSQLLRDRVSDTQYF. CDR3 DNA: TGTGCCAGCAGCCAACTCCTCCGGGACAGGGTGTCAGATACGCAGTATTTT. The chain joins TRBV3-1 (or the pseudogene TRBV3-2) to TRBJ2-3, with 9 bases aligning to TRBD1. CDR3 length equals 17 residues. Trimming removed 2 bases from V and 4 bases from J; junction bases left unmatched: 10. Germline V gene data show CDR1 as LGHDT and CDR2 as YNNKEL (reference sequence).